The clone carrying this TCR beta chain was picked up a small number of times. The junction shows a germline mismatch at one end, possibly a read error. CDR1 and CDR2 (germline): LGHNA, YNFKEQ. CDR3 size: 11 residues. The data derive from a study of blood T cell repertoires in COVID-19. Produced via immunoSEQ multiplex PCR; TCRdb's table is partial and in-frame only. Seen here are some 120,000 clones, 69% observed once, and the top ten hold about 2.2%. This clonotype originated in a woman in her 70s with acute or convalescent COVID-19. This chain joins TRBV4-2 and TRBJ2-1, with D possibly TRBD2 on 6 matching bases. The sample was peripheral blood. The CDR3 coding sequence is TGTGCCAGCAGCTCAACCGGGAGCCTGGTCTTC. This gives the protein CASSSTGSLVF.